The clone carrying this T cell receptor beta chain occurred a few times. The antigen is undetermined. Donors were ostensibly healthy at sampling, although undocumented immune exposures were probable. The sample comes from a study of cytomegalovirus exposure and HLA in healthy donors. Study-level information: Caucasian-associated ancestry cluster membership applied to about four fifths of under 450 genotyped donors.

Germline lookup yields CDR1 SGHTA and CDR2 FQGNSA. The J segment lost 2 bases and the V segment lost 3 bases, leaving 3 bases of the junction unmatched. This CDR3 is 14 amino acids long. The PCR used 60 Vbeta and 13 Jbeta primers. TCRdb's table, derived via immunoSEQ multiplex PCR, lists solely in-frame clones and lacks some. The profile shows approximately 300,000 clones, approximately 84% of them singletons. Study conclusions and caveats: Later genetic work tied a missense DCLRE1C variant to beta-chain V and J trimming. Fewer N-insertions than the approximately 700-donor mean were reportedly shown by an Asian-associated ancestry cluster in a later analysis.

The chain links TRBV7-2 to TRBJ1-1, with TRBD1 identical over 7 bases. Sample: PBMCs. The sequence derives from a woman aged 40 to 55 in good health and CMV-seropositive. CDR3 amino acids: CASSLGQHNTEAFF. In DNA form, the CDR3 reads TGTGCCAGCAGCTTGGGACAGCATAACACTGAAGCTTTCTTT.